The clone carrying this T cell receptor beta chain was seen more than once but under ten times. What it binds is not known. Researchers amplified the TCR beta CDR3 regions from RNA transcripts. First-round RT-PCR with HTBI primers amplified the TCR CDR3 region. TCRdb re-derived calls from the multiplex PCR reads in MiXCR, one entry per CDR3 protein. The sample contains roughly 170,000 distinct CDR3 sequences, less than 10% of which appear only once. The sample originates from a study of T cells in Graves' hyperthyroidism and ophthalmopathy. In the study overall: Peripheral blood draws took place at initial diagnosis, ahead of any treatment.

Source material for PBMCs was 10 ml fresh peripheral blood. Germline V gene sequence: CDR1 SGHAT, CDR2 FQDESV (reference sequence). CDR3 length: 15 residues. The V and J ends lost 3 bases and 6 bases, in that order; junction bases with no gene match: 4. General study results and limits: The model made its ophthalmopathy prediction, and onset followed a median about 5.9 months later.

This receptor was identified in a woman aged 18 to 35 with Graves' hyperthyroidism that later progressed to Graves' ophthalmopathy. The sample taken for sequencing was blood. The J gene is TRBJ2-1, the V gene TRBV11-1; 11 nucleotides align to TRBD2. CDR3 in DNA: TGTGCCAGCAGCTTTGGTAGCGGGGGGGCCAATGAGCAGTTCTTC. Translation gives CASSFGSGGANEQFF.